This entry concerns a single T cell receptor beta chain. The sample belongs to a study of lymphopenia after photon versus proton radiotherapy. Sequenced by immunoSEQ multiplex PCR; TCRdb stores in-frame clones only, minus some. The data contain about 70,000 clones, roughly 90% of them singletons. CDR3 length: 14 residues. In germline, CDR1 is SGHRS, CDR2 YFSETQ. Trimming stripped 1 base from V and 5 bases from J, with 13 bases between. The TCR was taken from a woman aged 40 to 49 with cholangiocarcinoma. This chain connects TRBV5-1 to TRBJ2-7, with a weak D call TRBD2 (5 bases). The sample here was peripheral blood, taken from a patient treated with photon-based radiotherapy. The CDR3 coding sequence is TGCGCCAGCAGCTTGCGGGAATTCAGCCACGAGCAGTACTTC. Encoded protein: CASSLREFSHEQYF. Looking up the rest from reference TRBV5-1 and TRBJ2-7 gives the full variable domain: KAGVTQTPRYLIKTRGQQVTLSCSPISGHRSVSWYQQTPGQGLQFLFEYFSETQRNKGNFPGRFSGRQFSNSRSEMNVSTLELGDSALYLCASSLREFSHEQYFGPGTRLTVT.